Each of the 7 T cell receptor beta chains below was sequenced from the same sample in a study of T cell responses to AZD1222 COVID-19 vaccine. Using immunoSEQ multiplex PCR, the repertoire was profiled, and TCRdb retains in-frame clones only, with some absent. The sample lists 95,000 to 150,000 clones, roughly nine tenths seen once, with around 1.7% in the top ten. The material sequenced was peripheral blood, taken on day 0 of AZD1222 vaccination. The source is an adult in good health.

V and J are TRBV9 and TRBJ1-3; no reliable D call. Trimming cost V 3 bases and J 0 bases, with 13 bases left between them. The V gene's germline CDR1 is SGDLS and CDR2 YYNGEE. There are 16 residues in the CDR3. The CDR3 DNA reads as TGTGCCAGCAGCGCCATATCGACGGCCTCTGGAAACACCATATATTTT. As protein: CASSAISTASGNTIYF.

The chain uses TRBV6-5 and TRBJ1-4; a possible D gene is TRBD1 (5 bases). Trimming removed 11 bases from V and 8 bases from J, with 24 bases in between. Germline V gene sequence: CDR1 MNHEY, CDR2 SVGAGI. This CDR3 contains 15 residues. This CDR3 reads CAVSTSDRGYEKLFF. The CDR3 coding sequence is TGTGCCGTATCTACCTCGGATAGGGGATACGAAAAACTGTTTTTT.

This CDR3 reads CASRDYQETQYF. DNA of the CDR3: TGTGCCAGCAGGGACTATCAAGAGACCCAGTACTTC. The V call is TRBV6-5, the J call TRBJ2-5; D might be TRBD2 (6 bases). The ends were cut back, 6 bases at V and 2 bases at J, with 7 bases in the middle. The CDR3 contains 12 residues. Germline lookup yields CDR1 MNHEY and CDR2 SVGAGI.

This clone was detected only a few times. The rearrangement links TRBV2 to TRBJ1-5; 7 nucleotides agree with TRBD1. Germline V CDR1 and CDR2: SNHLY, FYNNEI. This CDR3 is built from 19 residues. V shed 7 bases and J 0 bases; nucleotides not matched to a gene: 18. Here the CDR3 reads CASNHRGAGWERSNQPQHF. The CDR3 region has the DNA TGTGCCAGCAACCACAGGGGCGCTGGTTGGGAGCGTAGCAATCAGCCCCAGCATTTT.

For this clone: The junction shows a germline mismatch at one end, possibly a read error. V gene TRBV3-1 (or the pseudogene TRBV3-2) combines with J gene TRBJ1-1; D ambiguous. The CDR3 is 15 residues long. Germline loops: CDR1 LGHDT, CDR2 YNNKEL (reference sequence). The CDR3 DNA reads TGTGCCAGCCGCCACACCGCGCTGTCGAACACTGAAGCTTTCTTT. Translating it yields CASRHTALSNTEAFF.

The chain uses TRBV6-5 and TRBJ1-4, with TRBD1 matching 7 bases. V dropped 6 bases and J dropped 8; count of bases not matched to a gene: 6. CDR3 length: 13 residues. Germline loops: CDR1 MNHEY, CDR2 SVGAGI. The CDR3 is CASRTTGREKLFF. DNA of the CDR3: TGTGCCAGCAGGACGACAGGGAGGGAAAAACTGTTTTTT.

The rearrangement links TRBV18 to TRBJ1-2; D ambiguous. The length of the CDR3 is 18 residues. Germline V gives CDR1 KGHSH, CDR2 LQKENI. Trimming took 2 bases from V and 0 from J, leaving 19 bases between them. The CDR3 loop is CASSPRLGGHRANYGYTF. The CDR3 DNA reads TGTGCCAGCTCACCAAGGCTTGGTGGTCACAGAGCTAACTATGGCTACACCTTC.